The rows below give T cell receptor beta chains drawn from one sample of a study of CD8 T cells in Susac syndrome. MiXCR, applied by TCRdb to the immunoSEQ multiplex PCR reads, yields one record per CDR3 protein. There are fewer than 80,000 distinct CDR3 sequences in the sample; approximately 94% occur only once, and 0.55% to 0.7% lies in the top ten. Source material: CD8+ T cells from PBMCs. The receptors here all came from a human donor with multiple sclerosis. The conserved cysteine and the conserved F or W are not part of the CDR3 here.

>TRBV27|TRBJ2-1
ASSADWDRYNEQF
>TRBV29-1|TRBJ2-1
SVDTSRDNEQF
>TRBV27|TRBJ1-2
ASRADNANYGYT
>TRBV7-9|TRBJ2-7
ASSPLGGSYEQY
>TRBV15|TRBJ2-1
ATSSERNHNEQF
>TRBV4-3|TRBJ2-7
ASSRSSGTGNEQY
>TRBV9|TRBJ2-7
ASSEKGQGPYEQY
>TRBV28|TRBJ2-1
ASSLGTSGLPNYNEQF
>TRBV6-5|TRBJ2-5
ASSYPSQETQY
>TRBV29-1|TRBJ2-3
SVDVGAAGGAPDTQY
>TRBV9|TRBJ2-7
ASGTGTYEQY
>TRBV7-2|TRBJ2-7
ASSLFPEQY
>TRBV28|TRBJ2-6
ASSFSPGAGANVLT
>TRBV6-5|TRBJ2-7
ASRPALASYEQY
>TRBV5-1|TRBJ2-3
ASSLGDQQY
>TRBV28|TRBJ2-7
ASSLFLEAEGEQY
>TRBV5-1|TRBJ2-3
ASSLALGHTDTQY
>TRBV2|TRBJ2-3
ASSERGTDTQY
>TRBV4-2|TRBJ2-1
ASSPGLDYNEQF
>TRBV9|TRBJ1-4
ASSVDGGDEKLF
>TRBV7-9|TRBJ2-7
ASSSPDRSYEQY
>TRBV30|TRBJ2-7
AWSQRVDYEQY
>TRBV27|TRBJ2-7
ASSLFPDYSYEQY
>TRBV9|TRBJ2-1
ASSAGGLAAHNEQF